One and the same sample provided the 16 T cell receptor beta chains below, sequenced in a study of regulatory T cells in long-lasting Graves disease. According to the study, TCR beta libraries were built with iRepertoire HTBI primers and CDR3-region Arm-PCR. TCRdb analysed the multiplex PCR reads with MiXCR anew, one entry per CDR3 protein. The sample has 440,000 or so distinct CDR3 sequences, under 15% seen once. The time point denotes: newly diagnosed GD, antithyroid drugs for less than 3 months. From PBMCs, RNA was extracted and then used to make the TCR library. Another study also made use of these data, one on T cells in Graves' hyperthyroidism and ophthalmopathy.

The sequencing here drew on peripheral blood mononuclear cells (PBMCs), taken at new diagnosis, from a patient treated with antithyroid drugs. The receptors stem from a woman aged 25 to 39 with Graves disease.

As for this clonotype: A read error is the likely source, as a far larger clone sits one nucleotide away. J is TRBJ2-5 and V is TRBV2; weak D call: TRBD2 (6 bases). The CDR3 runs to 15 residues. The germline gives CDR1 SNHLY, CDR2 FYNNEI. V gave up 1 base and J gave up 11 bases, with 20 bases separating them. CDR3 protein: CASSEEWEARGEQYF. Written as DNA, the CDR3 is TGTGCCAGCAGTGAAGAGTGGGAGGCCCGGGGTGAGCAGTACTTC.

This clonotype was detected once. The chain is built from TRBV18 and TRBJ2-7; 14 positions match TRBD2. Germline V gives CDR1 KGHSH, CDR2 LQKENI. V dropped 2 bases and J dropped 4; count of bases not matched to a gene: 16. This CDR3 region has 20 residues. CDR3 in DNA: TGTGCCAGCTCACCAGAGTCCGGACTAGCGGGAGGTCTCAACCCTTACGAGCAGTACTTC. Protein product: CASSPESGLAGGLNPYEQYF. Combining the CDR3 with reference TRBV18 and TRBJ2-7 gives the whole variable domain NAGVMQNPRHLVRRRGQEARLRCSPMKGHSHVYWYRQLPEEGLKFMVYLQKENIIDESGMPKERFSAEFPKEGPSILRIQQVVRGDSAAYFCASSPESGLAGGLNPYEQYFGPGTRLTVT.

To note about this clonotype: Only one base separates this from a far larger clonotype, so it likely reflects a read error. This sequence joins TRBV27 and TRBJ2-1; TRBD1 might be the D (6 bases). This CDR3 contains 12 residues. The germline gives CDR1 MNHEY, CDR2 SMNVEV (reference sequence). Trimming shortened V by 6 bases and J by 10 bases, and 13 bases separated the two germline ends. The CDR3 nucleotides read TGTGCCAGCAGCTCGGACAGCTACGAGCAGTTCTTC. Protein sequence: CASSSDSYEQFF.

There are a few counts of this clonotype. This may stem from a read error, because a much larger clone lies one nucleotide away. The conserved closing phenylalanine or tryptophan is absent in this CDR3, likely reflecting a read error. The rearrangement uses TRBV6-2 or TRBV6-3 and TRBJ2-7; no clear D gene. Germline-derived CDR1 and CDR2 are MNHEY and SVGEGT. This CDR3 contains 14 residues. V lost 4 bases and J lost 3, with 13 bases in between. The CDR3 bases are TGTGCCAGCAGTTTCGGGCAGAAACTCTACGAGCAGTACTCC. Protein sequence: CASSFGQKLYEQYS.

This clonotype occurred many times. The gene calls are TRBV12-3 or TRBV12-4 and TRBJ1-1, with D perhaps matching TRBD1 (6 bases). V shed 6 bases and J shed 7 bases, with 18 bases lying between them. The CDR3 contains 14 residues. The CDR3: CASRPSWGAVEAFF. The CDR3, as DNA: TGTGCCAGCAGACCATCTTGGGGGGCGGTTGAAGCTTTCTTT.

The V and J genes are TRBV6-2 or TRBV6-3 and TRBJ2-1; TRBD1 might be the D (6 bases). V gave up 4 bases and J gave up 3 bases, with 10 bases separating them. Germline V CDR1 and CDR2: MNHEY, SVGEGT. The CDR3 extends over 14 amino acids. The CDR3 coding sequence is TGTGCCAGCAGTTTGCAGGGGTTCTACAATGAGCAGTTCTTC. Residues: CASSLQGFYNEQFF.

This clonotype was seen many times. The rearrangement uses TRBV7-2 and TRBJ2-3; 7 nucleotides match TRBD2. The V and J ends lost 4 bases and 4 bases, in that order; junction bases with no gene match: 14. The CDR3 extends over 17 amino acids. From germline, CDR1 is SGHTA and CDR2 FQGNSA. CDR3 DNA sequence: TGTGCCAGCAGCTCAGGCGGCGGCGGGAGAGGGGCAGATACGCAGTATTTT. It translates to CASSSGGGGRGADTQYF.

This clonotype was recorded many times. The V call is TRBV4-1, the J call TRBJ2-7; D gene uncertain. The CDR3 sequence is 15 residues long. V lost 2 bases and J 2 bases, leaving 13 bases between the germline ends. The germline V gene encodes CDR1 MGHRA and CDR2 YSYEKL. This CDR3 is CASSQLLSVPYEQYF. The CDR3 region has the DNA TGCGCCAGCAGCCAACTCTTAAGCGTTCCCTACGAGCAGTACTTC.

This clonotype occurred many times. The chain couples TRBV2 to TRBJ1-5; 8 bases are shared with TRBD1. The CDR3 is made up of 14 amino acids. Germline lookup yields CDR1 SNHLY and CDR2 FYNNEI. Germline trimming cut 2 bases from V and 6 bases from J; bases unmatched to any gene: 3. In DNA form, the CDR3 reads TGTGCCAGCAGTGAACAGGGGGCCCTTCAGCCCCAGCATTTT. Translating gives CASSEQGALQPQHF.

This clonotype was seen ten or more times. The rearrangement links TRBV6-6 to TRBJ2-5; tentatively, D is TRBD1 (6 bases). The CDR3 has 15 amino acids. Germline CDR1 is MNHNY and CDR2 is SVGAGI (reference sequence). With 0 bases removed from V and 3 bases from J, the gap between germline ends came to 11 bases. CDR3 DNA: TGTGCCAGCAGTTACTCGGGACACACTGAAGAGACCCAGTACTTC. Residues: CASSYSGHTEETQYF.

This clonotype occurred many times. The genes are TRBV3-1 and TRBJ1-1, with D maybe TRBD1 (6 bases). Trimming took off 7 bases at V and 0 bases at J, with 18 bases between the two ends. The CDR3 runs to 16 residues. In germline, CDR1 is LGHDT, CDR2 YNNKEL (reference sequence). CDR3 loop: CASTPLAGTLNTEAFF. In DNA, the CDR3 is TGTGCCAGCACCCCCCTCGCCGGGACACTGAACACTGAAGCTTTCTTT.

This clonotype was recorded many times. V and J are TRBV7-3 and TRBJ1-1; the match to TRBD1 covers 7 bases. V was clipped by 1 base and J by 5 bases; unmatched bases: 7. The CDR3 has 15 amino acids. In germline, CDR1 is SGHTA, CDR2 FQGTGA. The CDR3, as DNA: TGTGCCAGCAGCTTAAAAGCAGGGGGGTTTACTGAAGCTTTCTTT. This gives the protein CASSLKAGGFTEAFF.

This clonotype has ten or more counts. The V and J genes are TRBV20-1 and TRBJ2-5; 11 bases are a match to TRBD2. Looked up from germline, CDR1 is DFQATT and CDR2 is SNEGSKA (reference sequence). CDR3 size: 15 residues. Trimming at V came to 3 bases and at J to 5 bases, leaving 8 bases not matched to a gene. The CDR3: CSASGASGRRETQYF. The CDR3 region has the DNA TGCAGTGCTAGTGGGGCTAGCGGGAGGCGGGAGACCCAGTACTTC.

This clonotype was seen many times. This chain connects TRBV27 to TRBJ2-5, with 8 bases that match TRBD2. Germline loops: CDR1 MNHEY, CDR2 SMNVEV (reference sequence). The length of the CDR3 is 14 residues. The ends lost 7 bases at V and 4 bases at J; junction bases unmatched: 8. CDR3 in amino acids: CASKPAGAGETQYF. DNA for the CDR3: TGTGCCAGCAAACCAGCGGGAGCGGGAGAGACCCAGTACTTC.

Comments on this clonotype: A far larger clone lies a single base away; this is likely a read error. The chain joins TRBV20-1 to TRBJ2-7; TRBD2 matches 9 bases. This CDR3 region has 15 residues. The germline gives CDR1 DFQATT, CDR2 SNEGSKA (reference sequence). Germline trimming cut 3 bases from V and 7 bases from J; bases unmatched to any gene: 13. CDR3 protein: CSASGVLAGMDEQYF. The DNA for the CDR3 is TGCAGTGCTAGTGGAGTCCTAGCGGGAATGGATGAGCAGTACTTC.

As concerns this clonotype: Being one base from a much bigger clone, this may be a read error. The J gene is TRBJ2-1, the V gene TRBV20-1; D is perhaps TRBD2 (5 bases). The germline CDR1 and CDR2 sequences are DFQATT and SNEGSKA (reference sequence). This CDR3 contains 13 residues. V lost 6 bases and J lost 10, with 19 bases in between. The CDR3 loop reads CSARRTGPGEQFF. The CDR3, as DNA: TGCAGTGCCAGGCGGACTGGACCTGGGGAGCAGTTCTTC.